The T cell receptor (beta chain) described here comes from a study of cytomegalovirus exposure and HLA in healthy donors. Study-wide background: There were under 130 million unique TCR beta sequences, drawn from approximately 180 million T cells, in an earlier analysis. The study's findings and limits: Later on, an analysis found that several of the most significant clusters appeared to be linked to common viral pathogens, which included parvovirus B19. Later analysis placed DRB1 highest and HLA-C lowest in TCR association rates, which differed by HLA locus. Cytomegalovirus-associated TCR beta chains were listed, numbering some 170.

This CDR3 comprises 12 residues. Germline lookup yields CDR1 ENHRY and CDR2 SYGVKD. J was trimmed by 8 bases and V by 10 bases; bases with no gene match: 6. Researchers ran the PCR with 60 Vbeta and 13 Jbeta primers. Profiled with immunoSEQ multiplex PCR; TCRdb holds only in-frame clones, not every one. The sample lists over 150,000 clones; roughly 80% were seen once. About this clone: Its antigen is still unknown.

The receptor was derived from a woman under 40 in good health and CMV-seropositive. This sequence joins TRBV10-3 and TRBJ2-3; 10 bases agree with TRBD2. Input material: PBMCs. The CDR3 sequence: CATSGGASTQYF. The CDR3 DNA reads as TGTGCCACCAGCGGGGGGGCCAGTACGCAGTATTTT.